In its sample, the clone carrying this T cell receptor beta chain was seen once. No antigen is known for it. Roughly 94,000 TCR templates were assayed per sample. Assay used: immunoSEQ multiplex PCR; TCRdb lists only in-frame clones, some missing. Among around 78,000 clones listed, under 95% were seen once. These data originate in a study of siplizumab effects on memory and regulatory T cells. Study-wide points: The diversity of naive T cells seemed greater than that of memory cells, and their alloresponse contribution seemed major.

The J segment lost 6 bases and the V segment lost 5 bases, leaving 8 bases of the junction unmatched. The CDR3 spans 14 residues. The germline V gene has CDR1 SEHNR and CDR2 FQNEAQ (reference sequence). The sample taken for sequencing was CD8+ T cells sorted from blood. The clonotype originates from a human donor in good health. The chain uses TRBV7-9 and TRBJ2-7; 9 positions agree with TRBD1. The CDR3 reads CASSPTGQGLEQYF. DNA for the CDR3: TGTGCCAGCAGCCCCACGGGACAGGGACTCGAGCAGTACTTC.